A single sample is the source of the 21 T cell receptor beta chains below, sequenced in a study of monozygotic twins with inflammatory bowel disease. Using the 5' RACE reads, TCRdb records one entry per CDR3 protein without DNA. The sample table sets out about 440,000 distinct CDR3 sequences. Specimen: blood. The receptors were sampled from a human donor with ulcerative colitis or Crohn's disease, or a healthy co-twin of an affected twin (not recorded which).

CDR3: CASSEVRGIYEQYF. This rearrangement joins TRBV6-1 to TRBJ2-7; TCRdb's D gene call, TRBD1, goes unchecked for lack of DNA. CDR3 size: 14 residues. Germline V gene data show CDR1 as MNHNS and CDR2 as SASEGT.

The gene calls are TRBV12-3 or TRBV12-4 and TRBJ2-7; without DNA, the TCRdb call of TRBD2 cannot be checked. There are 15 residues in the CDR3. The CDR3 here is CASSLVGALGDEQYF.

The chain has TRBV2 and TRBJ2-5; the D call from TCRdb, TRBD1, cannot be confirmed without DNA. The CDR3 covers 14 residues. Per the germline V gene, CDR1 is SNHLY and CDR2 is FYNNEI. CDR3 residues: CASSGTGGQETQYF.

The chain carries TRBV6-5 and TRBJ1-6; the TRBD1 assignment by TCRdb is unverifiable without DNA. CDR3 length: 15 amino acids. Germline V CDR1 and CDR2: MNHEY, SVGAGI. This chain's CDR3 is CASSSSGGAYSPLHF.

The V call is TRBV19, the J call TRBJ1-2; the D call of TRBD1 rests on TCRdb alone, since no DNA is present to check it. Per the germline V gene, CDR1 is LNHDA and CDR2 is SQIVND (reference sequence). The CDR3 covers 14 residues. The CDR3 loop reads CATTSTGINYGYTF.

The chain carries TRBV7-3 and TRBJ2-3; without DNA, the TCRdb call of TRBD1 cannot be checked. The CDR3 covers 13 residues. The germline CDR1 and CDR2 sequences are SGHTA and FQGTGA. CDR3 protein: CASSLTGQGTQYF.

The chain has TRBV18 and TRBJ2-5; the D call of TRBD2 rests on TCRdb alone, since no DNA is present to check it. CDR1 KGHSH and CDR2 LQKENI come from the germline V gene. The CDR3 totals 16 residues. The CDR3 is CASSPLAGELQETQYF.

The chain uses TRBV7-2 and TRBJ2-5. This CDR3 is built from 16 residues. The V gene's germline CDR1 is SGHTA and CDR2 FQGNSA. CDR3 in amino acids: CASSLGVYGGQETQYF.

This chain joins TRBV7-2 and TRBJ2-2. The CDR3 loop spans 15 amino acids. Per germline, CDR1 SGHTA and CDR2 FQGNSA. CDR3 amino acids: CASSLISPNTGELFF.

The gene calls are TRBV5-5 and TRBJ2-7; TCRdb lists TRBD1, though no DNA is available to test this call. The CDR3 runs 15 residues. Germline V gene data show CDR1 as SGHKS and CDR2 as YYEKEE (reference sequence). The CDR3: CASSLSGSLSYEQYF. Full variable domain (remainder filled in from reference TRBV5-5 and TRBJ2-7): DAGVTQSPTHLIKTRGQQVTLRCSPISGHKSVSWYQQVLGQGPQFIFQYYEKEERGRGNFPDRFSARQFPNYSSELNVNALLLGDSALYLCASSLSGSLSYEQYFGPGTRLTVT.

This sequence joins TRBV7-3 and TRBJ2-3; TCRdb's D call of TRBD1 is untestable without DNA. Germline V gene lookup returns CDR1 SGHTA and CDR2 FQGTGA. This CDR3 is built from 13 residues. The CDR3 is CASSPRGTDTQHF.

This chain's CDR3 is CASSQSQAEAFF. The chain employs TRBV3-1 and TRBJ1-1. The length of the CDR3 is 12 residues. Germline V gene data show CDR1 as LGHDT and CDR2 as YNNKEL (reference sequence).

The rearrangement uses TRBV3-1 and TRBJ1-1; TCRdb designates TRBD1, a call that cannot be tested without DNA. The CDR3 is 15 amino acids. CDR1 and CDR2 from the germline V gene are LGHDT and YNNKEL (reference sequence). This chain's CDR3 is CASSQRQGTNTEAFF.

The chain couples TRBV7-2 to TRBJ2-1; there is no DNA to check the TCRdb D call of TRBD1. The CDR3 contains 16 residues. The germline CDR1 and CDR2 sequences are SGHTA and FQGNSA. The CDR3 loop reads CASSQPTGGGFGEQFF.

The chain joins TRBV15 to TRBJ1-1; the TRBD1 assignment by TCRdb is unverifiable without DNA. CDR1 and CDR2 (germline): LNHNV, YYDKDF (reference sequence). The CDR3 has 14 amino acids. CDR3 loop: CATSRAGQGAKAFF.

The rearrangement links TRBV6-1 to TRBJ2-3. The CDR3 consists of 14 residues. Germline CDR1 is MNHNS and CDR2 is SASEGT. The CDR3 sequence: CASSEFRSTDTQYF.

The rearrangement uses TRBV28 and TRBJ2-4; TCRdb picks TRBD2, but there is no DNA to check that call. Germline V gene lookup returns CDR1 MDHEN and CDR2 SYDVKM. This CDR3 spans 14 amino acids. CDR3 region: CASSTGTSKNIQYF.

This rearrangement joins TRBV6-5 to TRBJ2-2; TCRdb names TRBD1, which stays unverified in the absence of DNA. Germline V gene data show CDR1 as MNHEY and CDR2 as SVGAGI. The length of the CDR3 is 13 residues. The CDR3 protein is CASHDRGSGELFF.

The genes are TRBV20-1 and TRBJ2-1; the D call of TRBD2 rests on TCRdb alone, since no DNA is present to check it. Germline CDR1 reads DFQATT; CDR2 reads SNEGSKA (reference sequence). This CDR3 is 16 amino acids long. The CDR3 sequence is CSASLASGRSYNEQFF.

The gene calls are TRBV6-5 and TRBJ1-1. From germline, CDR1 is MNHEY and CDR2 SVGAGI. The CDR3 is 11 amino acids. The CDR3 sequence: CASSYNGKAFF.

The CDR3 loop reads CASTISGVAYEQYF. The chain uses TRBV12-3 or TRBV12-4 and TRBJ2-7; TCRdb proposes TRBD2, but this gene call is untestable without DNA. CDR3 length equals 14 residues.